The T cell receptor beta chain described here comes from a study of blood T cell repertoires in COVID-19. Generated by immunoSEQ multiplex PCR, the TCRdb table keeps only in-frame clones and is missing some. The sample lists about 260,000 clones, approximately 86% seen once, with about 2% in the top ten. The CDR3 has 16 residues. The trim removed 1 base at V and 0 bases at J, leaving 4 bases unmatched. CDR1 LGHNA and CDR2 YSLEER come from the germline V gene. Sequencing was done on a sample of peripheral blood. This clonotype was obtained from a man aged 25-45 years with active or convalescent COVID-19. The gene calls are TRBV4-3 and TRBJ2-7, with TRBD1 matching over 9 bases. The CDR3 loop reads CASSQGRDRDSYEQYF. CDR3 sequence (DNA): TGCGCCAGCAGCCAAGGGAGGGACAGGGACTCCTACGAGCAGTACTTC.